This entry lists 27 T cell receptor beta chains sequenced from one sample in a study of cytomegalovirus exposure and HLA in healthy donors. Data came from immunoSEQ multiplex PCR; TCRdb stores just in-frame clones and leaves some out. The table has 200,000 to 250,000 clones, around four fifths seen once. Sequencing input: PBMCs. These receptor sequences come from a woman in her late teens or twenties in good health and CMV-seronegative.

J is TRBJ2-7 and V is TRBV11-2; TRBD2 agrees at 8 bases. V lost 0 bases, J lost 2 bases, and 3 bases stayed unmatched. Germline V lookup: CDR1 SGHAT, CDR2 FQNNGV. CDR3 length: 15 residues. In nucleotides, the CDR3 is TGTGCCAGCAGCTTAGAAACTAGCGGAACCTACGAGCAGTACTTC. Translated: CASSLETSGTYEQYF.

V and J are TRBV6-1 and TRBJ2-7; TRBD1 matches 9 bases. The CDR3 totals 16 residues. From germline, CDR1 is MNHNS and CDR2 SASEGT. Unmatched junction bases numbered 12, after V lost 7 bases and J lost 2 bases. CDR3 bases: TGTGCCAGCAATGACGGCCGGGACAGGGTCCCCTACGAGCAGTACTTC. Its protein product is CASNDGRDRVPYEQYF.

This chain uses TRBV5-1 with TRBJ2-5, with 7 bases that match TRBD1. The V gene's germline CDR1 is SGHRS and CDR2 YFSETQ. J was trimmed by 3 bases and V by 4 bases; bases with no gene match: 6. CDR3 length equals 14 residues. The CDR3 DNA reads as TGCGCCAGCAGCCCGGGACAGCCTGAAGAGACCCAGTACTTC. This gives the protein CASSPGQPEETQYF.

This clone was counted once. The V gene is TRBV5-1, the J gene TRBJ2-3; no firm D call. The germline V gene has CDR1 SGHRS and CDR2 YFSETQ. This CDR3 spans 15 amino acids. Deletions cut 0 bases from V and 6 bases from J, with 14 bases between. CDR3 sequence (DNA): TGCGCCAGCAGCTTGGGCGCGGCCCTGTGGGATACGCAGTATTTT. Protein product: CASSLGAALWDTQYF.

The CDR3 nucleotides read TGTGCCAGCAGTGCTCGGGAATCTGGAAACACCATATATTTT. Amino acids: CASSARESGNTIYF. The rearrangement joins TRBV6-1 to TRBJ1-3; D not certain. The V gene lost 4 bases and the J gene lost 1 base, with 8 bases spanning the gap. The CDR3 consists of 14 residues. CDR1 is MNHNS, CDR2 SASEGT, per germline.

This clone was found a few times. The J gene is TRBJ2-2, the V gene TRBV7-3; D gene uncertain. The CDR3 spans 14 residues. Germline lookup yields CDR1 SGHTA and CDR2 FQGTGA. Trimming stripped 2 bases from V and 1 base from J, with 5 bases between. DNA of the CDR3: TGTGCCAGCAGCTTATTAGGGAACACCGGGGAGCTGTTTTTT. Encoded protein: CASSLLGNTGELFF. The full variable domain, its missing parts supplied by reference TRBV7-3 and TRBJ2-2, is GAGVSQTPSNKVTEKGKYVELRCDPISGHTALYWYRQSLGQGPEFLIYFQGTGAADDSGLPNDRFFAVRPEGSVSTLKIQRTERGDSAVYLCASSLLGNTGELFFGEGSRLTVL.

J is TRBJ2-1 and V is TRBV25-1, with D hard to call. Trimming pared 3 bases from V and 4 bases from J, leaving 10 bases between. The CDR3 runs to 14 residues. CDR1 is MGHDK, CDR2 SYGVNS, per germline. The CDR3 sequence: CASSESGVYNEQFF. CDR3 DNA: TGTGCCAGCAGTGAGTCAGGAGTTTACAATGAGCAGTTCTTC.

V and J are TRBV6-1 and TRBJ1-5; D possibly corresponds to TRBD1 (6 bases). The CDR3 loop spans 13 amino acids. Germline V gene lookup returns CDR1 MNHNS and CDR2 SASEGT. V lost 10 bases, J lost 6 bases, and 16 bases lay in between. The CDR3, as DNA: TGTGCCACAGACGAACAGGGCATTCAGCCCCAGCATTTT. Its protein product is CATDEQGIQPQHF.

CDR3 residues: CASSTFSTGRLNYGYTF. Here the CDR3 DNA reads TGTGCCAGCAGTACATTCTCGACAGGGCGTCTTAACTATGGCTACACCTTC. The chain employs TRBV28 and TRBJ1-2, with 7 positions matching TRBD1. The germline CDR1 and CDR2 sequences are MDHEN and SYDVKM. The CDR3 is 17 residues long. Losses at the gene ends were 5 bases for V and 1 base for J; bases not matched to a gene: 13.

The rearrangement uses TRBV5-4 and TRBJ2-7, with D tentatively TRBD2 (6 bases). Germline loops: CDR1 SGHNT, CDR2 YYREEE (reference sequence). This CDR3 comprises 15 residues. V lost 0 bases to trimming and J lost 6 bases, with 16 bases between them. CDR3 loop: CASSLATQGLREQYF. The CDR3 nucleotides are TGTGCCAGCAGCTTGGCGACCCAGGGACTGCGCGAGCAGTACTTC.

Points on this clone: Different DNA sequences within this sample yield the same CDR3. The J gene is TRBJ2-1, the V gene TRBV27; 9 bases fit TRBD2. Unmatched junction bases numbered 3, after V lost 2 bases and J lost 1 base. Germline V gives CDR1 MNHEY, CDR2 SMNVEV (reference sequence). The length of the CDR3 is 16 residues. For the CDR3, the DNA is TGTGCCAGCAGTTTAAGTAGCGGGAGTTCCTACAATGAGCAGTTCTTC. Translating it yields CASSLSSGSSYNEQFF.

As for this clone: The sample has other DNA sequences that encode this CDR3 too. V and J are TRBV27 and TRBJ1-1; maybe TRBD1 (5 bases). This CDR3 has 14 residues. Per germline, CDR1 MNHEY and CDR2 SMNVEV (reference sequence). V lost 5 bases to trimming and J lost 0 bases, with 10 bases between them. CDR3 loop: CASSLTVMNTEAFF. The DNA for the CDR3 is TGTGCCAGCAGTCTGACAGTTATGAACACTGAAGCTTTCTTT.

The chain carries TRBV5-1 and TRBJ1-1; D is perhaps TRBD1 (5 bases). The germline V and J ends were trimmed by 4 bases and 7 bases, with 20 bases remaining between them. This CDR3 is built from 15 residues. Germline lookup yields CDR1 SGHRS and CDR2 YFSETQ. CDR3 loop: CASSLGAGPGSEAFF. In DNA form, the CDR3 reads TGCGCCAGCAGCCTCGGGGCAGGGCCGGGGAGTGAAGCTTTCTTT.

This clone came up a few times. The V and J genes are TRBV7-9 and TRBJ1-3; D call uncertain. The CDR3 length is 13 residues. The V gene lost 7 bases and the J gene lost 2 bases, with 9 bases spanning the gap. Germline V gene data show CDR1 as SEHNR and CDR2 as FQNEAQ (reference sequence). The CDR3 sequence: CASKFGAGNTIYF. In nucleotides, the CDR3 is TGTGCCAGCAAGTTTGGGGCTGGAAACACCATATATTTT.

In its sample, this clone was seen many times. This chain links TRBV7-2 with TRBJ1-5, with TRBD1 matching 10 bases. Germline CDR1 is SGHTA and CDR2 is FQGNSA. The V and J ends lost 6 bases and 7 bases, in that order; junction bases with no gene match: 12. This CDR3 comprises 16 residues. In DNA form, the CDR3 reads TGTGCCAGCAGTTTATGGGCCGGGACAGGGGTACAGCCCCAGCATTTT. Protein sequence: CASSLWAGTGVQPQHF.

V gene TRBV18 combines with J gene TRBJ2-7, with D perhaps TRBD1 or TRBD2 (5 bases each). Trimming removed 1 base from V and 10 bases from J, with 14 bases in between. Per the germline V gene, CDR1 is KGHSH and CDR2 is LQKENI. The CDR3 is 13 amino acids. This CDR3 is CASSPQAGSIQYF. The CDR3 DNA follows: TGTGCCAGCTCACCACAGGCAGGGAGTATCCAGTACTTC.

The genes are TRBV2 and TRBJ2-1; D unclear. With 4 bases removed from V and 9 bases from J, the gap between germline ends came to 13 bases. The germline V gene has CDR1 SNHLY and CDR2 FYNNEI. The CDR3 totals 13 residues. DNA of the CDR3: TGTGCCAGCAGTGCCCTAGAATCCGGTGAGCAGTTCTTC. This encodes CASSALESGEQFF.

The count of this clone is one. The J gene is TRBJ1-6, the V gene TRBV4-1; 10 bases align to TRBD1. CDR1 is MGHRA and CDR2 is YSYEKL in the germline V gene. This CDR3 has 16 residues. With 3 bases clipped from V and 9 bases from J, the junction kept 8 bases outside the gene matches. In DNA, the CDR3 is TGCGCCAGCAGCCATCCGGGACAGGGGTTGAGTTCACCCCTCCACTTT. Translating it yields CASSHPGQGLSSPLHF.

The chain carries TRBV9 and TRBJ1-1; D is perhaps TRBD1 (5 bases). Trimming took 2 bases from V and 4 from J, leaving 27 bases between them. Germline CDR1 is SGDLS and CDR2 is YYNGEE. The CDR3 length is 19 residues. DNA for the CDR3: TGTGCCAGCAGCGTGGTCCCCTGGGACCGAGAACCCGCGAGCACTGAAGCTTTCTTT. Its protein is CASSVVPWDREPASTEAFF.

The chain joins TRBV13 to TRBJ1-6; no firm D call. Germline V CDR1 and CDR2: PRHDT, FYEKMQ (reference sequence). The CDR3 runs 14 residues. V was pared by 2 bases and J by 7 bases, with 9 bases between. Written as DNA, the CDR3 is TGTGCCAGCAGCTTACCGGTCGGGAATTCACCCCTCCACTTT. Translating gives CASSLPVGNSPLHF.

The chain recombines TRBV27 with TRBJ1-4; D unclear. V was trimmed by 2 bases and J by 6 bases, leaving 16 bases between them. Germline loops: CDR1 MNHEY, CDR2 SMNVEV (reference sequence). This CDR3 comprises 16 residues. The CDR3 DNA is TGTGCCAGCAGTTTAACACGCCAGCTCTTATATGAAAAACTGTTTTTT. This encodes CASSLTRQLLYEKLFF.

The V and J genes are TRBV12-5 and TRBJ1-1, with a tentative D call TRBD1 (5 bases). This CDR3 is built from 13 residues. V lost 4 bases and J lost 3, with 9 bases in between. Germline V gives CDR1 LGHNT, CDR2 FRNRAP. The CDR3 spells CASGWDGYTEAFF. The CDR3 DNA follows: TGTGCTAGTGGTTGGGACGGGTACACTGAAGCTTTCTTT.

This clone was counted between two and nine times. CDR3 sequence: CASSPGLADKQYF. In DNA, the CDR3 is TGTGCCAGCTCACCGGGACTAGCGGATAAGCAGTACTTC. The chain joins TRBV18 to TRBJ2-7; 11 nucleotides align to TRBD2. CDR3 size: 13 residues. Losses at the gene ends were 3 bases for V and 8 bases for J; bases not matched to a gene: 3. Germline V CDR1 and CDR2: KGHSH, LQKENI. Together with reference TRBV18 and TRBJ2-7, the CDR3 gives the full variable domain: NAGVMQNPRHLVRRRGQEARLRCSPMKGHSHVYWYRQLPEEGLKFMVYLQKENIIDESGMPKERFSAEFPKEGPSILRIQQVVRGDSAAYFCASSPGLADKQYFGPGTRLTVT.

This clone has a handful of counts. Other DNA sequences in the same sample also yield this CDR3. The rearrangement uses TRBV6-5 and TRBJ1-2, with D unresolved. The CDR3 has 13 amino acids. Trimming pared 0 bases from V and 4 bases from J, leaving 6 bases between. CDR1 is MNHEY and CDR2 is SVGAGI in the germline V gene. The CDR3 here is CASSYSRAYGYTF. CDR3 DNA: TGTGCCAGCAGTTACTCCAGAGCCTATGGCTACACCTTC.

The chain has TRBV27 and TRBJ2-7; no clear D. V was trimmed by 2 bases and J by 2 bases, leaving 10 bases between them. Looked up from germline, CDR1 is MNHEY and CDR2 is SMNVEV (reference sequence). The CDR3 is 14 amino acids. The DNA for the CDR3 is TGTGCCAGCAGTTTACTAGGACCCCCCTACGAGCAGTACTTC. Translated: CASSLLGPPYEQYF.

The chain employs TRBV6-1 and TRBJ2-7; no definite D call. CDR1 and CDR2 from the germline V gene are MNHNS and SASEGT. The germline V and J ends were trimmed by 3 bases and 0 bases, with 9 bases remaining between them. The CDR3 is made up of 14 amino acids. CDR3 sequence reads: CASSEAESSYEQYF. The CDR3 bases are TGTGCCAGCAGTGAGGCCGAAAGCTCCTACGAGCAGTACTTC.

The chain uses TRBV4-1 and TRBJ1-5; D ambiguous. The germline V gene has CDR1 MGHRA and CDR2 YSYEKL. Trimming removed 0 bases from V and 7 bases from J, with 7 bases in between. CDR3 size: 13 residues. This CDR3 is CASSQDYSQPQHF. The DNA for the CDR3 is TGCGCCAGCAGCCAAGATTACAGCCAGCCCCAGCATTTT.